A single sample is the source of the 3 T cell receptor beta chains below, sequenced in a study of blood T cell repertoires in COVID-19. Assay: immunoSEQ multiplex PCR; the TCRdb copy retains only in-frame clones and omits some. This sample yields about 210,000 clones, of which 84% are seen a single time; 10% belongs to the top ten. Sequenced material: peripheral blood. These TCRs come from a woman older than 75 with COVID-19, enrolled during active disease.

The gene calls are TRBV6-5 and TRBJ2-3, with 10 nucleotides matching TRBD1. V gave up 6 bases and J gave up 3 bases; unmatched junction bases: 3. In germline, CDR1 is MNHEY, CDR2 SVGAGI. The CDR3 extends over 14 amino acids. The CDR3 region has the DNA TGTGCCAGCAGGGACAGGGGGTTGACAGATACGCAGTATTTT. It translates to CASRDRGLTDTQYF.

The CDR3, as DNA: TGTGCCAGCAGCCAAGCCGGGGGACAGGACTACGAGCAGTACTTC. Translating it yields CASSQAGGQDYEQYF. The chain links TRBV4-2 to TRBJ2-7; 8 nucleotides agree with TRBD1. The CDR3 is 15 residues long. Trimming at V came to 1 base and at J to 3 bases, leaving 5 bases not matched to a gene. Germline V gene data show CDR1 as LGHNA and CDR2 as YNFKEQ.

The chain has TRBV5-1 and TRBJ1-4; 7 bases fit TRBD1. The trim removed 7 bases at V and 3 bases at J, leaving 3 bases unmatched. CDR1 SGHRS and CDR2 YFSETQ come from the germline V gene. The CDR3 spans 13 residues. CDR3 coding DNA: TGCGCCAGCCAGACAGGGCCTAATGAAAAACTGTTTTTT. Encoded protein: CASQTGPNEKLFF.